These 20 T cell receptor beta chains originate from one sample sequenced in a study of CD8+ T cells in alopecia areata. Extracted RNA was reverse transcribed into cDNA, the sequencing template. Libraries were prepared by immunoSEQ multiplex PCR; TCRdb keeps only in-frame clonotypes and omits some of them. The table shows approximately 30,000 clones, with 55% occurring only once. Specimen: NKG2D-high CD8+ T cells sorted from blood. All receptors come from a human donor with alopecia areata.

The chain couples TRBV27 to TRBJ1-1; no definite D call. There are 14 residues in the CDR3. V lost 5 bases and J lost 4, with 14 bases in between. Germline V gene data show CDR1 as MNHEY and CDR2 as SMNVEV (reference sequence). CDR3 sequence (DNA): TGTGCCAGCAGTCCCAGGCCGCTAGGCACTGAAGCTTTCTTT. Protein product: CASSPRPLGTEAFF.

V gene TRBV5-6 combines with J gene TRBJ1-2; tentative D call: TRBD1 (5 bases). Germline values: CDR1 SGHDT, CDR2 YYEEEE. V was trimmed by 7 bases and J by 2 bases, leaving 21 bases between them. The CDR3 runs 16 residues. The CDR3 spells CASSTWGMTVNYGYTF. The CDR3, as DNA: TGTGCCAGCTCTACCTGGGGAATGACAGTGAACTATGGCTACACCTTC. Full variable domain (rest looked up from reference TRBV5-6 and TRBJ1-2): DAGVTQSPTHLIKTRGQQVTLRCSPKSGHDTVSWYQQALGQGPQFIFQYYEEEERQRGNFPDRFSGHQFPNYSSELNVNALLLGDSALYLCASSTWGMTVNYGYTFGSGTRLTVV.

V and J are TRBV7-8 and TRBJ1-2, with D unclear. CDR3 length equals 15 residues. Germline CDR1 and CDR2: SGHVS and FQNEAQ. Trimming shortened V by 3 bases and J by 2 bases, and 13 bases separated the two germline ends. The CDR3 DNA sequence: TGTGCCAGCAGCTTGGATTCCACGGGGAACTATGGCTACACCTTC. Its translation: CASSLDSTGNYGYTF. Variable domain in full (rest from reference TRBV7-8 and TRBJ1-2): GAGVSQSPRYKVAKRGQDVALRCDPISGHVSLFWYQQALGQGPEFLTYFQNEAQLDKSGLPSDRFFAERPEGSVSTLKIQRTQQEDSAVYLCASSLDSTGNYGYTFGSGTRLTVV.

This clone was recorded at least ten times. The CDR3 is CASSRGTEAFF. CDR3 sequence (DNA): TGTGCCAGCAGCCGGGGCACTGAAGCTTTCTTT. The chain carries TRBV14 and TRBJ1-1; D gene uncertain. Trimming removed 4 bases from V and 4 bases from J, with 4 bases in between. The CDR3 spans 11 residues. Per germline, CDR1 SGHDN and CDR2 FVKESK.

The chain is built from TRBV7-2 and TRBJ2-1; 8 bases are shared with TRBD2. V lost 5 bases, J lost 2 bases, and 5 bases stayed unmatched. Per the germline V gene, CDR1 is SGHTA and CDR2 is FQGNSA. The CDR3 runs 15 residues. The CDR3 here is CASSVTSGPYNEQFF. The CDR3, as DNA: TGTGCCAGCAGCGTTACTAGCGGTCCCTACAATGAGCAGTTCTTC. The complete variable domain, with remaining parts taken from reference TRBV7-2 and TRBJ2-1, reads GAGVSQSPSNKVTEKGKDVELRCDPISGHTALYWYRQSLGQGLEFLIYFQGNSAPDKSGLPSDRFSAERTGGSVSTLTIQRTQQEDSAVYLCASSVTSGPYNEQFFGPGTRLTVL.

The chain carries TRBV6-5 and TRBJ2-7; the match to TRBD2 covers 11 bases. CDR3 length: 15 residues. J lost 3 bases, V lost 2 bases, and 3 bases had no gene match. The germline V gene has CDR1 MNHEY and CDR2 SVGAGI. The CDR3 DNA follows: TGTGCCAGCAGTTACGGCCTAGCGGGAGGCTACGAGCAGTACTTC. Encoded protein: CASSYGLAGGYEQYF.

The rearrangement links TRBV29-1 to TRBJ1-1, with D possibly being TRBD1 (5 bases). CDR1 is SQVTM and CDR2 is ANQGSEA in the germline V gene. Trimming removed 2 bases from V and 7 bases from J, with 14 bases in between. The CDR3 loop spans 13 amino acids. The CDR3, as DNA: TGCAGCGTTGAACCCTCAGGGTTTGGTGAAGCTTTCTTT. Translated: CSVEPSGFGEAFF.

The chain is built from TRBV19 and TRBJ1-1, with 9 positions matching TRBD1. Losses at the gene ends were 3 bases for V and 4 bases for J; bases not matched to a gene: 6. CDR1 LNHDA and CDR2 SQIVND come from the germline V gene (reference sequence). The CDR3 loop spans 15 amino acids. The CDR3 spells CASSIYGTGRTEAFF. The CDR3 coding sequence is TGTGCCAGTAGTATTTACGGGACAGGGCGCACTGAAGCTTTCTTT.

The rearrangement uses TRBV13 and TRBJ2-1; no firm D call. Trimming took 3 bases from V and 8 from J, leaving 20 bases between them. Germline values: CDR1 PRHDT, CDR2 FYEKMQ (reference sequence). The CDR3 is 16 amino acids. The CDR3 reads CASSLAERRPHHEQFF. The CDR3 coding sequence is TGTGCCAGCAGCTTGGCGGAACGTCGACCCCACCATGAGCAGTTCTTC.

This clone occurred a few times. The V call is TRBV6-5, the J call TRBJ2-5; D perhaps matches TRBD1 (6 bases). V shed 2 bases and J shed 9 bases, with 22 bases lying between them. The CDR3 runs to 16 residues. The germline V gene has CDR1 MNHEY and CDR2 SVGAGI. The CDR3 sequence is CASSYGETDRLGAQYF. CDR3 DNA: TGTGCCAGCAGTTACGGGGAGACCGACAGGCTAGGGGCCCAGTACTTC.

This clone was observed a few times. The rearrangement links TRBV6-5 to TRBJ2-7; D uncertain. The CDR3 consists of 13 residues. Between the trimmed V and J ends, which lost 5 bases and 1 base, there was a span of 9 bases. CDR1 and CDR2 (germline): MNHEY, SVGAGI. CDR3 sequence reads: CASSTADSYEQYF. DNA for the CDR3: TGTGCCAGCAGTACCGCAGATTCCTACGAGCAGTACTTC.

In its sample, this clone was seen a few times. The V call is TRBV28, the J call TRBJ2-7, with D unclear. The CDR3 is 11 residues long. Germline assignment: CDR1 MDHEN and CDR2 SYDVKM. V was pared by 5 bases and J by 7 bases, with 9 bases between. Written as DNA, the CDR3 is TGTGCCAGCAGTCTCAAGAGGGAGCAGTACTTC. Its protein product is CASSLKREQYF.

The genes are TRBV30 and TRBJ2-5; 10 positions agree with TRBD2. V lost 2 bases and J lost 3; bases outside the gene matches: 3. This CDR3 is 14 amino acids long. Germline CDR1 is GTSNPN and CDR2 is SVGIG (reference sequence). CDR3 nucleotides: TGTGCCTGGAGTCCCGGACTAGCGGAAGAGACCCAGTACTTC. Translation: CAWSPGLAEETQYF.

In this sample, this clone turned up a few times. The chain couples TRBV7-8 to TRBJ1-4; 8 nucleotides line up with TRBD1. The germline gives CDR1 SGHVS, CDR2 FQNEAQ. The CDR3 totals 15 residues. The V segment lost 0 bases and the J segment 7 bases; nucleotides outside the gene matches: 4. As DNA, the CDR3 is TGTGCCAGCAGCTTAGCCGGACAGGGAGGTGAAAAACTGTTTTTT. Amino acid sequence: CASSLAGQGGEKLFF.

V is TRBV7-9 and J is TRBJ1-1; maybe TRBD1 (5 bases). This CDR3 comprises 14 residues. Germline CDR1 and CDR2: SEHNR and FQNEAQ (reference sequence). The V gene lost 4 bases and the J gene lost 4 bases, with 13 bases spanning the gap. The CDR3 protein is CASSSGKFVTEAFF. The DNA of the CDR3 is TGTGCCAGCAGCTCAGGGAAATTTGTCACTGAAGCTTTCTTT.

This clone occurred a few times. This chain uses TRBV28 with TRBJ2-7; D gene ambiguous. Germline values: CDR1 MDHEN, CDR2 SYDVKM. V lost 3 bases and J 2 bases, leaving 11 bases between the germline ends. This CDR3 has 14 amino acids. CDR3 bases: TGTGCCAGCAGTTTTTACGACGAGACCTACGAGCAGTACTTC. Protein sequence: CASSFYDETYEQYF.

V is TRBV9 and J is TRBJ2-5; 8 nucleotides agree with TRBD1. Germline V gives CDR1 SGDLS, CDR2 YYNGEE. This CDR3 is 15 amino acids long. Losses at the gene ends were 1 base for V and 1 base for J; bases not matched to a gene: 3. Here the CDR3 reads CASSVSGQGQETQYF. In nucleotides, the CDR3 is TGTGCCAGCAGCGTATCCGGACAGGGCCAAGAGACCCAGTACTTC.

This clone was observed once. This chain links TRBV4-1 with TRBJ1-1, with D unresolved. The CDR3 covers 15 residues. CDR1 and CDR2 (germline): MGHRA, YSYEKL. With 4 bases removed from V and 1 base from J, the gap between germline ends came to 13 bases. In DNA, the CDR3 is TGCGCCAGCAGCCTTGACCCAGGAACGAACACTGAAGCTTTCTTT. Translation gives CASSLDPGTNTEAFF.

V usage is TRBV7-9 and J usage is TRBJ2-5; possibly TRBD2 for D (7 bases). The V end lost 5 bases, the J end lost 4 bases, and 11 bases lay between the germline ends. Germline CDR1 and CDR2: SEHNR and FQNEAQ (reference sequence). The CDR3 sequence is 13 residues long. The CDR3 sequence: CASSRGGRETQYF. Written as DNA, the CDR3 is TGTGCCAGCAGCCGCGGGGGCCGAGAGACCCAGTACTTC.

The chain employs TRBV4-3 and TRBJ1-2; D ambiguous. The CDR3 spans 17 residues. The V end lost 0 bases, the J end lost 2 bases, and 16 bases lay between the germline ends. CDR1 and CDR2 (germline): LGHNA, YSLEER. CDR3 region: CASSQDQVASGNYGYTF. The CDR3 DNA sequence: TGCGCCAGCAGCCAAGATCAGGTAGCTTCCGGGAACTATGGCTACACCTTC.